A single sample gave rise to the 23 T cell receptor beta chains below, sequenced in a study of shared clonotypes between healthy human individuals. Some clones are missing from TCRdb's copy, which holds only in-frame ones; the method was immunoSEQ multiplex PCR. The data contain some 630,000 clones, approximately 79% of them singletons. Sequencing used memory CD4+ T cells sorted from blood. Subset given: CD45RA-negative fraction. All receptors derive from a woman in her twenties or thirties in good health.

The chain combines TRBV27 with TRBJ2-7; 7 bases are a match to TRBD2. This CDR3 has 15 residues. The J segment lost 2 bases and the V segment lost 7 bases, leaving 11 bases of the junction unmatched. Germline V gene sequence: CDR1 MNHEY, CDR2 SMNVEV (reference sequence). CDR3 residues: CASKKRSSGTYEQYF. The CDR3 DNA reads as TGTGCCAGCAAAAAACGTTCTAGCGGTACCTACGAGCAGTACTTC.

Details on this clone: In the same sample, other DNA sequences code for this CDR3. The chain's CDR3 is CASSQGLAGGYTGELFF. As DNA, the CDR3 is TGCGCCAGCAGCCAAGGACTAGCGGGAGGGTACACCGGGGAGCTGTTTTTT. This chain links TRBV4-1 with TRBJ2-2, with 14 bases matching TRBD2. V was pared by 1 base and J by 3 bases, with 1 base of the junction left unmatched. The CDR3 is 17 residues long. Germline V gene sequence: CDR1 MGHRA, CDR2 YSYEKL.

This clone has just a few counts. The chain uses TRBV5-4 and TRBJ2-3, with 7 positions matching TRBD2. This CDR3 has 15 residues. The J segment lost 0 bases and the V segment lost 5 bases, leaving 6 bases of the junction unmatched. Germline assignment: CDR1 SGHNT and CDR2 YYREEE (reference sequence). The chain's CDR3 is CASRDASGSTDTQYF. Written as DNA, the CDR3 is TGTGCCAGCAGGGATGCTAGCGGCAGCACAGATACGCAGTATTTT.

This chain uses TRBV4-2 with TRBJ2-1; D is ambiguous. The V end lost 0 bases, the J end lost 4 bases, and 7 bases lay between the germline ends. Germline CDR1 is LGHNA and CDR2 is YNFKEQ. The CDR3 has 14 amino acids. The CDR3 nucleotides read TGTGCCAGCAGCCAAGAGTACAGTTACAATGAGCAGTTCTTC. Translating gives CASSQEYSYNEQFF.

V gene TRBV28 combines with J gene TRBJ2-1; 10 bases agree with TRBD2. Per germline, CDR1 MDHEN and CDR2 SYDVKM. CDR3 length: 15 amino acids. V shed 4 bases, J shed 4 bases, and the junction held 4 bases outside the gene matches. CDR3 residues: CASSSTSGLYNEQFF. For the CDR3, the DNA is TGTGCCAGCAGTTCGACTAGCGGGTTATACAATGAGCAGTTCTTC.

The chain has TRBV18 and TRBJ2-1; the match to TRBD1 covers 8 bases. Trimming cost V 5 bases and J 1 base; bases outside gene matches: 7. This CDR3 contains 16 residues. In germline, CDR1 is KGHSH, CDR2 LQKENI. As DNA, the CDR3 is TGTGCCAGCTCAGACAGGACAGGGATGTCCTACAATGAGCAGTTCTTC. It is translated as CASSDRTGMSYNEQFF.

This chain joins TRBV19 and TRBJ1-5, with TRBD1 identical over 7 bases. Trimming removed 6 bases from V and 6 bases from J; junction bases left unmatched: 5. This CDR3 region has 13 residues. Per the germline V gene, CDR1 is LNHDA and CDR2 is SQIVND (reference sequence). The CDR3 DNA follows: TGTGCCAGTAGCGGCGCAGGGGGTCAGCCCCAGCATTTT. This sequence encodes CASSGAGGQPQHF.

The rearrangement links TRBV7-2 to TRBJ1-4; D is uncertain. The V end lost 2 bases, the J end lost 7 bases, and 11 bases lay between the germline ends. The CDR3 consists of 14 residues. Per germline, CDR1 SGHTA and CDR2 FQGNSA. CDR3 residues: CASSLFRAGEKLFF. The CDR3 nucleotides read TGTGCCAGCAGCTTATTCCGGGCAGGTGAAAAACTGTTTTTT.

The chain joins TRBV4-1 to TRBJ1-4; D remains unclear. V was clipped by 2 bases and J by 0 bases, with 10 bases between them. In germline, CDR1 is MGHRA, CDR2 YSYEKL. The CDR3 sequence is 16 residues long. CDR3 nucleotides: TGCGCCAGCAGCCAACTTCAGATGACAACTAATGAAAAACTGTTTTTT. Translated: CASSQLQMTTNEKLFF.

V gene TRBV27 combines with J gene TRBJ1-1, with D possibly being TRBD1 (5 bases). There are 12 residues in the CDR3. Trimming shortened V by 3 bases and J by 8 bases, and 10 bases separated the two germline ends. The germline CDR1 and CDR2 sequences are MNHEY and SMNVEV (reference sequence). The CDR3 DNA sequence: TGTGCCAGCAGTTTGTATTCAGGGGAAGCTTTCTTT. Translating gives CASSLYSGEAFF.

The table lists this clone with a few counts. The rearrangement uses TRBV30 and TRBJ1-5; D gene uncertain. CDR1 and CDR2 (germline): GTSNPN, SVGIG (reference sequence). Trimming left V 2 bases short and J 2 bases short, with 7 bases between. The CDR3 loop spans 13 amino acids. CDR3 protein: CAWSPSGNQPQHF. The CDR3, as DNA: TGTGCCTGGAGTCCGTCGGGCAATCAGCCCCAGCATTTT.

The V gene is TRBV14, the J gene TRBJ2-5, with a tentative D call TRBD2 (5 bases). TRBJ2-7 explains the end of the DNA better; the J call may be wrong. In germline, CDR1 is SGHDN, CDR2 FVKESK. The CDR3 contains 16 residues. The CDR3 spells CASSQILGSPPYEQYF. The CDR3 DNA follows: TGTGCCAGCAGCCAGATTCTGGGGAGCCCCCCCTACGAGCAGTACTTC.

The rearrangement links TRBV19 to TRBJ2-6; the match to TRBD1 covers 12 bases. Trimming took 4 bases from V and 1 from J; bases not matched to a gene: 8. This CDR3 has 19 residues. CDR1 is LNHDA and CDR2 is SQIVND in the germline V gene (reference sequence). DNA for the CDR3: TGTGCCAGTAGTACCTCCGGGACAGGGGGCAGATCTGGGGCCAACGTCCTGACTTTC. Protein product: CASSTSGTGGRSGANVLTF.

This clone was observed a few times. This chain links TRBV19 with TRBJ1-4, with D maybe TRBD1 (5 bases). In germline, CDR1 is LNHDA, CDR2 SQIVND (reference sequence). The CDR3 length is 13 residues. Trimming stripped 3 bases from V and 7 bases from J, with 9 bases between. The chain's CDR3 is CASSIPGLEKLFF. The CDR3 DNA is TGTGCCAGTAGTATCCCGGGACTTGAAAAACTGTTTTTT. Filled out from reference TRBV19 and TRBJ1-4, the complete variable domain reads DGGITQSPKYLFRKEGQNVTLSCEQNLNHDAMYWYRQDPGQGLRLIYYSQIVNDFQKGDIAEGYSVSREKKESFPLTVTSAQKNPTAFYLCASSIPGLEKLFFGSGTQLSVL.

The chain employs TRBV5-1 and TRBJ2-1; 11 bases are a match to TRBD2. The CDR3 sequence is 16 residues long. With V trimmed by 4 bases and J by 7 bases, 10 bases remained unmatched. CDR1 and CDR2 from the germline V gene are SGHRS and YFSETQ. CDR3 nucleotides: TGCGCCAGCAGCCCAATAACTAGCGGGAGTACAAATGAGCAGTTCTTC. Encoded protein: CASSPITSGSTNEQFF.

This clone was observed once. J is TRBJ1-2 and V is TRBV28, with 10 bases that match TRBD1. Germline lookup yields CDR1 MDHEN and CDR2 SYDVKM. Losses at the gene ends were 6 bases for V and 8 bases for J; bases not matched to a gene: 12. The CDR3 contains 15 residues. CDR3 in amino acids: CASSNTGTGVRGYTF. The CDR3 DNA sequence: TGTGCCAGCAGCAACACCGGGACAGGGGTGAGAGGCTACACCTTC.

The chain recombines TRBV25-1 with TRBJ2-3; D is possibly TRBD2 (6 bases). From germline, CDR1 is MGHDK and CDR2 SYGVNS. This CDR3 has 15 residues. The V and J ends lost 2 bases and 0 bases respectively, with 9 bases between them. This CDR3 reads CASSEVAGSTDTQYF. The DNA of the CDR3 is TGTGCCAGCAGTGAAGTCGCGGGGAGCACAGATACGCAGTATTTT.

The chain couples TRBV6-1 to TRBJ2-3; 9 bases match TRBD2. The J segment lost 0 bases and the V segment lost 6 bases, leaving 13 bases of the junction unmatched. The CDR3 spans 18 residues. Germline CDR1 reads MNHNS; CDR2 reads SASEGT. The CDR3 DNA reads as TGTGCCAGCAGCGAAACGGGACTAGCCGCAGCCAGCACAGATACGCAGTATTTT. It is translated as CASSETGLAAASTDTQYF.

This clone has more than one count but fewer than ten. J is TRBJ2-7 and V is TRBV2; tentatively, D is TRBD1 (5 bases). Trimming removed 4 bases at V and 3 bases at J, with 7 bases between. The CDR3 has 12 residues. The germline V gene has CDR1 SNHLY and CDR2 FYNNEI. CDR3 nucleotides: TGTGCCAGCAGTGTGGACAACTACGAGCAGTACTTC. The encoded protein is CASSVDNYEQYF.

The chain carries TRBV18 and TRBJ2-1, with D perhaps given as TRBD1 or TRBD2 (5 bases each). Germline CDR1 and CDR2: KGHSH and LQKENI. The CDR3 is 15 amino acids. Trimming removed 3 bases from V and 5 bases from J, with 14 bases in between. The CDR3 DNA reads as TGTGCCAGCTCACCCGGGACCGAACGAAACAATGAGCAGTTCTTC. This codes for CASSPGTERNNEQFF.

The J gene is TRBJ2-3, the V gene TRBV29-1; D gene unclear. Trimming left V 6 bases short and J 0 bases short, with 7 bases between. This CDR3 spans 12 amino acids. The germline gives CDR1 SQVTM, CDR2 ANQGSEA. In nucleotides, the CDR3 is TGCAGCGTAAAGACAAGCACAGATACGCAGTATTTT. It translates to CSVKTSTDTQYF.

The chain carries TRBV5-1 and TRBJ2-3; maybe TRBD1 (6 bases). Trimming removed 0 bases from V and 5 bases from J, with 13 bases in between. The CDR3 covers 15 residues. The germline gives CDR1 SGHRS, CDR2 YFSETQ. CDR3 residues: CASSLAELQGDTQYF. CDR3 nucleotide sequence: TGCGCCAGCAGCTTGGCCGAGTTACAGGGAGATACGCAGTATTTT.

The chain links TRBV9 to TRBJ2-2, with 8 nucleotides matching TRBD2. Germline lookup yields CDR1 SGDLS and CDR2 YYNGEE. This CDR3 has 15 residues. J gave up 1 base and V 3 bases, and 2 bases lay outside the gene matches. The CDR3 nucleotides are TGTGCCAGCAGCGCGACTAGCGAGAACACCGGGGAGCTGTTTTTT. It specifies CASSATSENTGELFF. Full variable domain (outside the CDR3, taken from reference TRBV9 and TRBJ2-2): DSGVTQTPKHLITATGQRVTLRCSPRSGDLSVYWYQQSLDQGLQFLIQYYNGEERAKGNILERFSAQQFPDLHSELNLSSLELGDSALYFCASSATSENTGELFFGEGSRLTVL.